Listed below are T cell receptor beta chains from one sample, sequenced in a study of blood T cell repertoires in COVID-19. Profiling relied on immunoSEQ multiplex PCR, and the TCRdb table lists in-frame clones only, not all of them. The data show fewer than 250,000 clones, roughly nine tenths seen once. The sample consisted of peripheral blood. All receptors derive from a man in his 70s with acute or convalescent COVID-19. Both conserved end residues are part of each CDR3. D genes are given only for firm matches. Only part of the rows carry a size: once, few, many, or a class if the clone is expanded.

. | . | TRBJ1-2 | TRBV6-6 | TGTGCCAGCAGAGGTGGTCTTGGGGAGATTTATGGCTACACCTTC | CASRGGLGEIYGYTF
. | TRBD2 | TRBJ2-5 | TRBV29-1 | TGCAGCGTACGATTAGCGGGAGTACTAGAGACCCAGTACTTC | CSVRLAGVLETQYF
. | TRBD2 | TRBJ2-3 | TRBV6-1 | TGTGCCAGCAGTGACACGGGACTAGCGGGAGGCGTCGAGCAGTATTTT | CASSDTGLAGGVEQYF
. | . | TRBJ1-6 | TRBV28 | TGTGCCAGCAGTTTATGGTCAAATTCACCCCTCCACTTT | CASSLWSNSPLHF
. | . | TRBJ1-4 | TRBV15 | TGTGCCACCAGCAGAGGGGGCGGGGGAGATGAAAAACTGTTTTTT | CATSRGGGGDEKLFF
. | TRBD2 | TRBJ2-2 | TRBV10-3 | TGTGCCATCAGTGAGGCGGGAGGGAACACCGGGGAGCTGTTTTTT | CAISEAGGNTGELFF
. | TRBD2 | TRBJ2-1 | TRBV4-1 | TGCGCCAGCAGCCAAGTGACGACTAGCGGGAGCAATGAGCAGTTCTTC | CASSQVTTSGSNEQFF
. | TRBD2 | TRBJ2-3 | TRBV5-5 | TGTGCCAGCAGCTTCGGAGGTAGCGGGGGGCGGGATACGCAGTATTTT | CASSFGGSGGRDTQYF
once | TRBD1 | TRBJ2-1 | TRBV7-9 | TGTGCCAGCAGCTTAGGAGGGGGCAGCGGGCAGTTCTTC | CASSLGGGSGQFF
. | TRBD1 | TRBJ1-1 | TRBV29-1 | TGCAGCGTACAGAAAGGGGGACAGGGGCGCCTTGGGACTGAAGCTTTCTTT | CSVQKGGQGRLGTEAFF
. | TRBD2 | TRBJ2-3 | TRBV7-9 | TGTGCCAGCAGTCTAGCGGGGACTAGCACAGATACGCAGTATTTT | CASSLAGTSTDTQYF
once | . | TRBJ1-5 | TRBV18 | TGTGCCAGCTCACCACGGACTACCACGGCCCAGCATTTT | CASSPRTTTAQHF
once | . | TRBJ2-7 | TRBV3-1/TRBV3-2 | TGTGCCAGCAGCCAAGGCCCGCTAGGTGCCTACGAGCAGTACTTC | CASSQGPLGAYEQYF
. | . | TRBJ1-1 | TRBV6-2/TRBV6-3 | TGTGCCAGCAGTTACGGGCAGTCTGAAGCTTTCTTT | CASSYGQSEAFF
. | . | TRBJ1-1 | TRBV7-9 | TGTGCCAGCAGCTTAGAAAGACTCGAGAACACTGAAGCTTTCTTT | CASSLERLENTEAFF
. | . | TRBJ1-4 | TRBV7-9 | TGTGCCAGCAGCTTACGCCAGGGTGGTAATGAAAAACTGTTTTTT | CASSLRQGGNEKLFF
. | TRBD1 | TRBJ1-5 | TRBV28 | TGTGCCAGCAGCTGGGACAGTAATCAGCCCCAGCATTTT | CASSWDSNQPQHF
. | TRBD1 | TRBJ2-3 | TRBV7-6 | TGTGCCAGCACAAGGGGGCTAACTAGCACAGATACGCAGTATTTT | CASTRGLTSTDTQYF
. | TRBD1 | TRBJ1-5 | TRBV28 | TGTGCCAGCAGTTTCGGCCAGGGGGCGTCTAGGAGCAATCAGCCCCAGCATTTT | CASSFGQGASRSNQPQHF
. | TRBD2 | TRBJ2-3 | TRBV29-1 | TGCAGCGCTGGACTAGCGGGAGGAACAGATACGCAGTATTTT | CSAGLAGGTDTQYF
. | TRBD1 | TRBJ1-4 | TRBV19 | TGTGCCAGCCGAGAGGCGGACAGGGATGAAAAACTGTTTTTT | CASREADRDEKLFF
. | . | TRBJ2-3 | TRBV30 | TGTGCCTGGTCGGTAGATACGCAGTATTTT | CAWSVDTQYF
once | . | TRBJ1-1 | TRBV5-4 | TGTGCCAGCAGCTCCGCGGGACTGAAAACTGAAGCTTTCTTT | CASSSAGLKTEAFF
. | TRBD2 | TRBJ2-3 | TRBV19 | TGTGCCAGTAGTACCCCACCTGCTAGCGGGGGAGAAGATACGCAGTATTTT | CASSTPPASGGEDTQYF
. | TRBD1 | TRBJ2-7 | TRBV5-1 | TGCGCCAGCAGCTTGGGCGGGACAGGACCTAGCTACGAGCAGTACTTC | CASSLGGTGPSYEQYF
. | . | TRBJ2-7 | TRBV5-1 | TGCGCCAGCAGCTTGGGATCGTCTAGCTACGAGCAGTACTTC | CASSLGSSSYEQYF
. | TRBD2 | TRBJ2-1 | TRBV18 | TGTGCCAGCTCACTCAGGGTTGGCGGGAGGGCCGGCAATGAGCAGTTCTTC | CASSLRVGGRAGNEQFF
few | . | TRBJ2-7 | TRBV27 | TGTGCCAGCAACCTCCCCCTTCCCTTGGGAGACGATAGCTCCTACGAGCAGTACTTC | CASNLPLPLGDDSSYEQYF
. | TRBD1 | TRBJ1-3 | TRBV11-2 | TGTGCCAGCAGCATAGGGACAGCTTCCTCTGGAAACACCATATATTTT | CASSIGTASSGNTIYF
. | TRBD1 | TRBJ2-3 | TRBV19 | TGTGCCAGTAGTACCACAGGGGCCACAGATACGCAGTATTTT | CASSTTGATDTQYF
. | TRBD2 | TRBJ2-3 | TRBV27 | TGTGCCAGCAGTTCCTGGAGCGGGAGAACCACAGATACGCAGTATTTT | CASSSWSGRTTDTQYF
. | TRBD1 | TRBJ1-2 | TRBV5-1 | TGCGCCAGCAGCTTGGGACAGGGGAACTATGGCTACACCTTC | CASSLGQGNYGYTF
. | TRBD1 | TRBJ1-3 | TRBV7-6 | TGTGCCAGCAGCTTTTCCTTGACAGGGTTGAACACCATATATTTT | CASSFSLTGLNTIYF
. | TRBD2 | TRBJ2-5 | TRBV10-3 | TGTGCCATCAGTGAGTTAGCGGGAGGGCTTGAGACCCAGTACTTC | CAISELAGGLETQYF
. | TRBD2 | TRBJ2-3 | TRBV4-1 | TGCGCCAGCAGCCAAGATTTGAGCGGGAGGTGGGATACGCAGTATTTT | CASSQDLSGRWDTQYF
. | TRBD1 | TRBJ1-6 | TRBV7-2 | TGTGCCAGCAGCCTAGGAGACAGGGATAATTCACCCCTCCACTTT | CASSLGDRDNSPLHF
. | . | TRBJ1-5 | TRBV6-6 | TGTGCCAGCAACGAACAGGCGAATCAGCCCCAGCATTTT | CASNEQANQPQHF
. | TRBD1 | TRBJ1-2 | TRBV7-9 | TGTGCCAGCAGCCTCTGGGACAGGGAGGTGTATGGCTACACCTTC | CASSLWDREVYGYTF
. | . | TRBJ2-7 | TRBV2 | TGTGCCAGCAGTGACGTACAGATCTCCTACGAGCAGTACTTC | CASSDVQISYEQYF
. | . | TRBJ1-3 | TRBV27 | TGTGCCAGCCGGGGGACTGGAAACACCATATATTTT | CASRGTGNTIYF
. | . | TRBJ2-2 | TRBV7-9 | TGTGCCAGCAGCTTGGCCGGGGTCAACACCGGGGAGCTGTTTTTT | CASSLAGVNTGELFF
. | TRBD2 | TRBJ2-1 | TRBV20-1 | TGCAGTGCTAGTGGACTAGCATCCTACAATGAGCAGTTCTTC | CSASGLASYNEQFF
. | . | TRBJ2-6 | TRBV27 | TGTGCCAGCAGTTTAATGGCAGTCTCCCTCTCTGGGGCCAACGTCCTGACTTTC | CASSLMAVSLSGANVLTF
. | TRBD1 | TRBJ1-2 | TRBV29-1 | TGCAGCGTTGAGGGACAGGGGGCCTATGGCTACACCTTC | CSVEGQGAYGYTF